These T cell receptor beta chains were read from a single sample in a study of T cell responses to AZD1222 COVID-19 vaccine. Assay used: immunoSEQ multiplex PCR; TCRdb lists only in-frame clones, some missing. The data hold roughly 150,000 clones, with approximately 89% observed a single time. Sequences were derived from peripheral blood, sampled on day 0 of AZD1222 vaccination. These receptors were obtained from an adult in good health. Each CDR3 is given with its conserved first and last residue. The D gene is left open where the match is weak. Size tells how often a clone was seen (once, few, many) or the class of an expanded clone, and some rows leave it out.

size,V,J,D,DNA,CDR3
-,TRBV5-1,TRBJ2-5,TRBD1,TGCGCCAGCAGCTTGACAGGGGGCGGCGAGACCCAGTACTTC,CASSLTGGGETQYF
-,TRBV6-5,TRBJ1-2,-,TGTGCCAGCAGTTACTCTGGCAGGGGTGAGAATGGCTACACCTTC,CASSYSGRGENGYTF
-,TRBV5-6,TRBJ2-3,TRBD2,TGTGCCAGCAGCTCCCTAGCGGGAGGAGATACGCAGTATTTT,CASSSLAGGDTQYF
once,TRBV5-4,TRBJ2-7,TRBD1,TGTGCCAGCAGCTCAACACAGGGGCTCTACGAGCAGTACTTC,CASSSTQGLYEQYF
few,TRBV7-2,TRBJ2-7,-,TGTGCCAGCAGCTCCGGACACTACCTTACTTACGAGCAGTACTTC,CASSSGHYLTYEQYF
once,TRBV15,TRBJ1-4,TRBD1,TGTGCCACCAGCAGAGAAGGCCAGCTAGGGACAGGGTCAGAAAAACTGTTTTTT,CATSREGQLGTGSEKLFF
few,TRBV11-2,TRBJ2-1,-,TGTGCCAGCAGCTCCAGGGTATATGAGCAGTTCTTC,CASSSRVYEQFF
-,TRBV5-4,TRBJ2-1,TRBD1,TGTGCCAGCAGCTCGAACAGGGGCAATGAGCAGTTCTTC,CASSSNRGNEQFF
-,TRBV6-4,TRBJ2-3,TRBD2,TGTGCCAGCAGTGAGAGGCTAGCGGGAGAAGGGACAGATACGCAGTATTTT,CASSERLAGEGTDTQYF
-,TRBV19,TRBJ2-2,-,TGTGCTACAGGGCACACCGGGGAGCTGTTTTTT,CATGHTGELFF
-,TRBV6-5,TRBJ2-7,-,TGTGCCAGCAGTTACTCATCGGCTCGGCTAGCCTACGAGCAGTACTTC,CASSYSSARLAYEQYF
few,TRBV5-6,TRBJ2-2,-,TGTGCCAGCAGCTTGTTTTCGACCCGAAACGCCGGGGAGCTGTTTTTT,CASSLFSTRNAGELFF
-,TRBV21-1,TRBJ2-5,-,TGTGCCAGCAGCTCATGGGAGCTAGCGGGACGCCAAGAGACCCAGTACTTC,CASSSWELAGRQETQYF
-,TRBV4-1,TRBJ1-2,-,TGCGCCAGCAGCCAAGATAGACAGCCCTATGGCTACACCTTC,CASSQDRQPYGYTF
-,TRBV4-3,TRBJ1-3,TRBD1,TGCGCCAGCAGCCAAGAGGTGACAGGGGTCGGAAACACCATATATTTT,CASSQEVTGVGNTIYF
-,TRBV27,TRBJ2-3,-,TGTGCCAGCAGAGCAACCCCCTTAGGCACAGATACGCAGTATTTT,CASRATPLGTDTQYF
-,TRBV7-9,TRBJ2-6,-,TGTGCCAGCAGCCCAGAGCTCTCTGGGGCCAACGTCCTGACTTTC,CASSPELSGANVLTF
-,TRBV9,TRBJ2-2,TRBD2,TGTGCCAGCAGCCCAGAGACTAGCGGGAGGGCGAACACCGGGGAGCTGTTTTTT,CASSPETSGRANTGELFF
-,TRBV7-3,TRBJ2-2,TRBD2,TGTGCCAGCAGGAATAGCGGGAGAGAAAACACCGGGGAGCTGTTTTTT,CASRNSGRENTGELFF
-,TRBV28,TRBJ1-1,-,TGTGCCAGCATCCATGGGTTGAACACTGAAGCTTTCTTT,CASIHGLNTEAFF
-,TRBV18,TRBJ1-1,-,TGTGCCAGCTCACCAAACGCAGGGGACACTGAAGCTTTCTTT,CASSPNAGDTEAFF
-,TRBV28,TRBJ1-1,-,TGTGCCAGCAGTTTATCCTCTATGAACACTGAAGCTTTCTTT,CASSLSSMNTEAFF
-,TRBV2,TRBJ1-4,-,TGTGCCAGCAGTGAGATTGACGGCGCAACTAATGAAAAACTGTTTTTT,CASSEIDGATNEKLFF
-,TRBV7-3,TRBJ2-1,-,TGTGCCAGCAGCTTAAAGGAGGGTTTGGATGAGCAGTTCTTC,CASSLKEGLDEQFF
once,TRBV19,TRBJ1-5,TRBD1,TGTGCCAGTAGTATAGTAGTAGTCCGGGACAGAAGTAGCAATCAGCCCCAGCATTTT,CASSIVVVRDRSSNQPQHF
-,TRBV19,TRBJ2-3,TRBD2,TGTGCCAGTAGTTTCTGGCTAGCGGATAACACAGATACGCAGTATTTT,CASSFWLADNTDTQYF
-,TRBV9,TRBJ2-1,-,TGTGCCGGCGCGATGGGCGGGATTGGCTACAATGAGCAGTTCTTC,CAGAMGGIGYNEQFF
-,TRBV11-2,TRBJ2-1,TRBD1,TGTGCCAGCAGCTCGATACAGGGGCGCGACTCCTACAATGAGCAGTTCTTC,CASSSIQGRDSYNEQFF
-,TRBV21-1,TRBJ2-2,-,TGTGCCCCCAGGGGGCCAGGCACCGGGGAGCTGTTTTTT,CAPRGPGTGELFF
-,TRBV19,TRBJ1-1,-,TGTGCCAGTAGTTTTACAGGGACTGAAGCTTTCTTT,CASSFTGTEAFF
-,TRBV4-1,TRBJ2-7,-,TGCGCCAGCAGCCGAAGTGAAGGGACCGTGGACGAGCAGTACTTC,CASSRSEGTVDEQYF
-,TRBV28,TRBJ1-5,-,TGTGCCAGCACCCCAGACTCGCAGGGTCAGCCCCAGCATTTT,CASTPDSQGQPQHF
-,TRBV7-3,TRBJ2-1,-,TGTGCCAGCAGCTTAACGTCCGCAGTTTACAATGAGCAGTTCTTC,CASSLTSAVYNEQFF
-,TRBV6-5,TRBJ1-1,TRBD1,TGTGCCAGCACCTCGGGGGGAGGGGGCCGGGCTGAAGCTTTCTTT,CASTSGGGGRAEAFF
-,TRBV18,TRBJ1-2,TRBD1,TGTGCCAGCTCACTATTCGAACCGGGACAGCCTTCCCAGGAGGGCTACACCTTC,CASSLFEPGQPSQEGYTF
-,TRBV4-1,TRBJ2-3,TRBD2,TGCGCCAGCAGCCAAGACGCTTCGAGTAGCGGGAGTGAAACAGATACGCAGTATTTT,CASSQDASSSGSETDTQYF
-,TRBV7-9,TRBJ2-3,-,TGTGCCAGCAGCTTAGTTGGGGCCGGGGATGAAGCGCAGTATTTT,CASSLVGAGDEAQYF
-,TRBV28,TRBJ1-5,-,TGTGCCAGCAGGAAAGACGGCCCCAATCAGCCCCAGCATTTT,CASRKDGPNQPQHF
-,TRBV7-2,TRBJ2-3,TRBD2,TGTGCCAGCAGCTGGACTAGCGGCCGCACAGATACGCAGTATTTT,CASSWTSGRTDTQYF
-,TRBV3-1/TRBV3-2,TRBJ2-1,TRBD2,TGTGCCAGCAGCCAAGTCTTGCGGCTAGCGGGAAACAATGAGCAGTTCTTC,CASSQVLRLAGNNEQFF
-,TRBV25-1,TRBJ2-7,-,TGTGCCAGCGAGGACGGGAGCTCCTACGAGCAGTACTTC,CASEDGSSYEQYF